This TCR beta chain derives from a study of blood T cell repertoires in COVID-19. TCRdb keeps only in-frame clones here, not all; method: immunoSEQ multiplex PCR. The table includes 23,000 or so clones, over 80% detected once. This CDR3 spans 14 amino acids. Germline V gene sequence: CDR1 GTSNPN, CDR2 SVGIG (reference sequence). V lost 1 base to trimming and J lost 7 bases, with 13 bases between them. This sequence originates from an elderly woman with acute or convalescent COVID-19. The specimen sequenced was peripheral blood. The genes are TRBV30 and TRBJ1-4; D unresolved. As DNA, the CDR3 is TGTGCCTGGAGTGGAACCCAGGTTTCTGAAAAACTGTTTTTT. Translated: CAWSGTQVSEKLFF.